The source of this TCR beta chain is a study of spatial heterogeneity in lung cancer. This clonotype was recorded at least ten times. Each CDR3 protein gets one entry after TCRdb re-called the 5' RACE reads with MiXCR. This table has more than 80,000 distinct CDR3 sequences, 10% to 15% appearing once. The CDR3 contains 14 residues. Trimming removed 8 bases from V and 7 bases from J; junction bases left unmatched: 11. Germline V CDR1 and CDR2: MNHNY, SVGAGI (reference sequence). Time point: sample taken at primary tumor resection. The V call is TRBV6-6, the J call TRBJ2-3, with 8 bases that match TRBD2. Sequencing was performed on PBMCs, taken at surgery. This clonotype was obtained from a male donor with early-stage non-small cell lung cancer. The CDR3 DNA follows: TGTGCCAGCCGATGGAGCGGGGGTAGTTATACGCAGTATTTT. This translates into CASRWSGGSYTQYF.